Described below is a single TCR beta chain sequence and its context. In the original processing: Amplified reference gene primers provided the basis for estimating nucleated cell counts. Sequencing used immunoSEQ multiplex PCR; TCRdb keeps in-frame clones, though not all of them. From that table come the V and J calls and clone size; the DNA was used to work out D and trimming. The table has roughly 250,000 clones, about four fifths seen once. This sample was included in a study of blood T cell repertoires in COVID-19. About the study: T cells, B-cell-depleted T cells, or PBMCs supplied cDNA or gDNA.

The origin of this receptor is a woman of 80 years or more with acute or convalescent COVID-19. Sample: peripheral blood.

The CDR3 DNA follows: TGTGCCACCAGTGATTGGAAACAGGGACCAAGCACAGATACGCAGTATTTT. Translation gives CATSDWKQGPSTDTQYF. The V call is TRBV24-1, the J call TRBJ2-3, with D maybe TRBD1 (6 bases). V was clipped by 2 bases and J by 0 bases, with 14 bases between them. CDR1 is KGHDR, CDR2 SFDVKD, per germline. CDR3 length: 17 amino acids.